This T cell receptor (beta chain) was observed in a study of blood T cell repertoires in COVID-19. Study information: Sample material is recorded as cDNA or gDNA derived from T cells, B-cell-depleted T cells, or PBMCs.

V lost 0 bases and J lost 1, with 5 bases in between. This CDR3 region has 14 residues. In germline, CDR1 is SGHRS, CDR2 YFSETQ. The protocol was immunoSEQ multiplex PCR, while the TCRdb copy is restricted to in-frame clones and leaves out a portion. The sample lists about 97,000 clones, approximately 87% occurring once. The gene calls are TRBV5-1 and TRBJ1-3; D remains unclear. Sequenced material: peripheral blood. The TCR sequence derives from a human donor in a cohort sampled during active COVID-19. The CDR3 here is CASSLDRSGNTIYF. CDR3 coding DNA: TGCGCCAGCAGCTTGGACAGATCTGGAAACACCATATATTTT. Complete variable domain (other parts from reference TRBV5-1 and TRBJ1-3): KAGVTQTPRYLIKTRGQQVTLSCSPISGHRSVSWYQQTPGQGLQFLFEYFSETQRNKGNFPGRFSGRQFSNSRSEMNVSTLELGDSALYLCASSLDRSGNTIYFGEGSWLTVV.